The clone carrying this T cell receptor (beta chain) was found a few times. Its antigen is not known. These data come from a study of memory CD4+ T cells and cytomegalovirus serostatus. Study context: Of the healthy Belgian adults, 9 or 10 were CMV seropositive and approximately 25 seronegative. General study findings and limits: Repertoires predicted CMV serostatus with median bootstrapped AUC of approximately 0.94.

The sort gate was single viable CD3+CD4+CD8-CD45RO+ cells for memory CD4+ T cells. CD4+ T cells were isolated by positive magnetic selection. Using immunoSEQ multiplex PCR, the repertoire was profiled, and TCRdb retains in-frame clones only, with some absent. The table has 50,000 or so clones, about 80% seen once. The TCR originated in an adult in good health and CMV-seronegative. Sequenced material: memory CD4+ T cells from blood.

The CDR3 DNA follows: TGTGCCAGCAGCCCTGACAGGGCCTACCAAGAGACCCAGTACTTC. Translation: CASSPDRAYQETQYF. The chain recombines TRBV7-6 with TRBJ2-5, with TRBD1 matching over 7 bases. The germline gives CDR1 SGHVS, CDR2 FNYEAQ. This CDR3 contains 15 residues. V lost 5 bases, J lost 0 bases, and 6 bases stayed unmatched.